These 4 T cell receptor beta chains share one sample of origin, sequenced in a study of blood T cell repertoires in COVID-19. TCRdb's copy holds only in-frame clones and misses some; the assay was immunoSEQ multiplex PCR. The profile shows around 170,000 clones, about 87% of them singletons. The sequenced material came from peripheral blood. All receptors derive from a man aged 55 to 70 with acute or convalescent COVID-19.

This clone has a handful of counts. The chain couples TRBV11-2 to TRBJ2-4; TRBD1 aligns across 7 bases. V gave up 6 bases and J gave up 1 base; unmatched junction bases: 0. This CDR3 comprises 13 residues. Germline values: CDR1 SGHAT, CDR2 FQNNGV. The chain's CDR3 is CASRTGAKNIQYF. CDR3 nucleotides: TGTGCCAGCAGGACAGGGGCCAAAAACATTCAGTACTTC. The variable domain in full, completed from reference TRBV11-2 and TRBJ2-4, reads EAGVAQSPRYKIIEKRQSVAFWCNPISGHATLYWYQQILGQGPKLLIQFQNNGVVDDSQLPKDRFSAERLKGVDSTLKIQPAKLEDSAVYLCASRTGAKNIQYFGAGTRLSVL.

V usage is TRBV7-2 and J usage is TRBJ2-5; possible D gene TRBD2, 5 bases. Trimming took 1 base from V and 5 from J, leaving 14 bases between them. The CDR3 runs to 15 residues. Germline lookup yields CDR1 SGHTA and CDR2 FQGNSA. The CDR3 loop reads CASSLVLDWEETQYF. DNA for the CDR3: TGTGCCAGCAGCTTAGTCCTAGATTGGGAGGAGACCCAGTACTTC.

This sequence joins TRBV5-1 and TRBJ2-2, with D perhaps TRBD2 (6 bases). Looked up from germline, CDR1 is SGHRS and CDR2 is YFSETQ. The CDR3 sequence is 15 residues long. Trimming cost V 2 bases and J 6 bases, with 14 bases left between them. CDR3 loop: CASSFGVGRAGELFF. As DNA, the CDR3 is TGCGCCAGCAGCTTCGGGGTCGGGAGAGCCGGGGAGCTGTTTTTT.

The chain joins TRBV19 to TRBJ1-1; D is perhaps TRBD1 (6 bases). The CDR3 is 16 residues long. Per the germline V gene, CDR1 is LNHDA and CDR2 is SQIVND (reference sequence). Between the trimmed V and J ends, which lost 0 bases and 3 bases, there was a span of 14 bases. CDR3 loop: CASSIDGGARDTEAFF. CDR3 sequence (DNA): TGTGCCAGTAGTATAGATGGGGGGGCCAGGGACACTGAAGCTTTCTTT.